One TCR beta chain is described in this entry. No antigen is known for it. Per-nucleotide qualities are absent, and no much larger clonotype sits a single base away. The CDR3 runs 13 amino acids, cysteine and phenylalanine included. Only the CDR3 DNA is retained, 39 bases long and in frame from the first base. V is pared back by 7 bases and J by 2 bases, with 14 bases lying between the germline termini. From the germline V gene, CDR1 is SQVTM and CDR2 is ANQGSEA. This specimen comes from a study of T cell responses to AZD1222 COVID-19 vaccine (dated by TCRdb to about 2021). Study-wide context: AZD1222 recipients with second doses at about 4 weeks or about 12 weeks were pooled, because spike-specific TCR depth and breadth did not differ between schedules. A total of over 230 trial participants underwent TCR sequencing, of whom about 210 received two doses of AZD1222 and around 25 received two doses of the MenACWY control vaccine. Trial participants were enrolled by age into subgroups of 18-55, 56-69 and 70-plus years, and about 150, 27 and 61 TCR-sequenced participants, respectively, were included in these subgroups.

The CDR3 regions of human TCRbeta chains were subjected to immunosequencing. The authors' analysis ran thus. TCRs in the repertoires were compared against a reference library of SARS-CoV-2-specific TCRs that had been generated with the MIRA antigen-specificity platform. Breadth was defined as the fraction of unique TCRs that were SARS-CoV-2-associated, and depth was defined as the fraction of total T cells that were SARS-CoV-2-associated. Each spike-specific TCR was assigned to its reactive spike region and to a CD4 or CD8 class using the MIRA data. Log10-transformed breadth and depth values were compared by one-way ANOVA with Sidak's multiple comparisons tests. Imported from immuneACCESS, the table was reduced by TCRdb to in-frame sequences with V and J called. These copies leave out some clones; in studies compared against another copy, an unresolved V gene accounts for under half, and the cause of the remainder is not known. V, J and clone size are those of that table, while D and trimming were read from the DNA. For this sample there are roughly 140,000 clones; around 90% appear just once. Of the sample, about 1.5% is held by the ten largest clones.

Here is what the overall study found, with its caveats: Participants were mostly white British, with more females than males. The authors suggested clonal diversity may have been underestimated. Conclusions about previously exposed vaccinees are limited, since just six or seven AZD1222 recipients were seropositive for SARS-CoV-2 at baseline. The 56-69-year group was small, and its depth increase did not reach significance, likely because of low power. Because no day 14 peak-response samples were available, the repertoires could be characterized only after the peak T cell response. CD4 TCRs associated with the vaccine covered the entire spike protein, and the dominant responses were in regions 160-218 and 743-854. Spike-specific TCR breadth and depth rose significantly after two AZD1222 doses compared with day 0 and with MenACWY recipients. Reportedly, close to half of the unique spike-specific TCRs recognized epitopes lying outside the regions that are mutated in the B.1.351 and B.1.1.7 variants.

The time point label here, explained by the study, means: baseline before first vaccination. Vaccinee samples were obtained from the UK trials COV001 and COV002, which included a single-blind randomized controlled phase 2/3 trial of AZD1222 (ChAdOx1 nCoV-19) in healthy adults. For TCRbeta chain sequencing, PBMC samples were collected from trial participants at day 0 and at day 28 after the second dose. The TCR originated in an adult in good health. Material: peripheral blood, obtained on day 0 of AZD1222 vaccination. The chain is encoded by TRBV29-1 joined to TRBJ1-1; perhaps TRBD1 is the D gene, with 6 bases matching. Here the CDR3 is given as CSAEQGANTEAFF. The sequence in DNA is TGCAGCGCCGAACAGGGCGCAAACACTGAAGCTTTCTTT. The CDR3, completed at both ends by the reference TRBV29-1 and TRBJ1-1 genes, gives the full variable domain SAVISQKPSRDICQRGTSLTIQCQVDSQVTMMFWYRQQPGQSLTLIATANQGSEATYESGFVIDKFPISRPNLTFSTLTVSNMSPEDSSIYLCSAEQGANTEAFFGQGTRLTVV.